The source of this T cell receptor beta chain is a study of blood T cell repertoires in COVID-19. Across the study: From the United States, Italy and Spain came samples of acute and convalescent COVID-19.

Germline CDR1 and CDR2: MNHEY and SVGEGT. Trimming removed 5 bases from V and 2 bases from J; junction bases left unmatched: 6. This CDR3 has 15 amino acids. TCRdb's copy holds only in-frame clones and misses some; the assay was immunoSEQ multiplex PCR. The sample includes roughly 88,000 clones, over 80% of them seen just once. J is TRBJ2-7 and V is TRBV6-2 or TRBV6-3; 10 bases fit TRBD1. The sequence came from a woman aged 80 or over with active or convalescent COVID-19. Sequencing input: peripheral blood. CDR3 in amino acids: CASSDRGRRAYEQYF. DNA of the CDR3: TGTGCCAGCAGTGACAGGGGGCGAAGAGCCTACGAGCAGTACTTC.